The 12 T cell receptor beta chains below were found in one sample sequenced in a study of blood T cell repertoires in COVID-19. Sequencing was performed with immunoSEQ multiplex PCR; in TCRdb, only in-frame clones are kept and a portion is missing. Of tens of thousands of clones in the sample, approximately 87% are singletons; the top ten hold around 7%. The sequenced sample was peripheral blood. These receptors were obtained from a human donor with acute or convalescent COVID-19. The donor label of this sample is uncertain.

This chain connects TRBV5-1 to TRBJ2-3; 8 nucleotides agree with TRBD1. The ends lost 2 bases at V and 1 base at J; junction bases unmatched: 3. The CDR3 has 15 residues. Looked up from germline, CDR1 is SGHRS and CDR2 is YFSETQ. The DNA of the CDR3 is TGCGCCAGCAGCTTACAGGGGGGACGCACAGATACGCAGTATTTT. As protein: CASSLQGGRTDTQYF.

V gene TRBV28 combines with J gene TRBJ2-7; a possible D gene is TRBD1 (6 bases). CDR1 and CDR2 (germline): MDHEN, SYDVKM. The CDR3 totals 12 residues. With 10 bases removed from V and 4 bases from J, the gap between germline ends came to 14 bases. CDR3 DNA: TGTGCCACCGCCGGGACACCTTACGAGCAGTACTTC. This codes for CATAGTPYEQYF.

CDR3 region: CASRERSGRDQPQHF. The DNA of the CDR3 is TGTGCCAGCAGGGAGCGATCAGGGCGCGATCAGCCCCAGCATTTT. This chain connects TRBV6-5 to TRBJ1-5; D is possibly TRBD1 (5 bases). The CDR3 covers 15 residues. The V and J ends lost 6 bases and 5 bases respectively, with 17 bases between them. The germline V gene encodes CDR1 MNHEY and CDR2 SVGAGI.

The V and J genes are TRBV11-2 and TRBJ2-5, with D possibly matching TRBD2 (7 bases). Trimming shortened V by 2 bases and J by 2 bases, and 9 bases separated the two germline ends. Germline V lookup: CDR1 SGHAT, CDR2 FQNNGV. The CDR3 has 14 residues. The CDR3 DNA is TGTGCCAGCAGCTTAAGGGGGGGACAAGAGACCCAGTACTTC. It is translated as CASSLRGGQETQYF.

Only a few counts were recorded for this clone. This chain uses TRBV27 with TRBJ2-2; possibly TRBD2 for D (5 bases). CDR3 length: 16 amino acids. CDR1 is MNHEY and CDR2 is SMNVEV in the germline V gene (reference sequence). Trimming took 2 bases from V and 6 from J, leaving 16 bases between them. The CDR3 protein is CASSLRIPEGAGELFF. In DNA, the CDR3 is TGTGCCAGCAGTTTAAGAATCCCTGAGGGAGCCGGGGAGCTGTTTTTT.

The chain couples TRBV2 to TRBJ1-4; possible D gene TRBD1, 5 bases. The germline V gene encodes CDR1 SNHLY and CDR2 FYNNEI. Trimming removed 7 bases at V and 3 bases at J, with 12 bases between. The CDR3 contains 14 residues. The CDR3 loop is CASMWGGANEKLFF. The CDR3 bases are TGTGCCAGCATGTGGGGGGGAGCTAATGAAAAACTGTTTTTT.

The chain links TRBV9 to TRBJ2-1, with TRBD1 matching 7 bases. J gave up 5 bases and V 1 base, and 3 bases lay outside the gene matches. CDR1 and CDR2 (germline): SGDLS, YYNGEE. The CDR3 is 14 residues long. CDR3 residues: CASSVRTGDNEQFF. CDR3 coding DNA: TGTGCCAGCAGCGTAAGAACAGGGGACAATGAGCAGTTCTTC.

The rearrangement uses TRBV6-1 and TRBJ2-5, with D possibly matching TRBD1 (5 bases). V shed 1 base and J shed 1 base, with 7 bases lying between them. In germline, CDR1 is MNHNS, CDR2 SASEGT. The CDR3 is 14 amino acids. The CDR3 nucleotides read TGTGCCAGCAGTGAAGGGACATCCCAAGAGACCCAGTACTTC. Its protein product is CASSEGTSQETQYF.

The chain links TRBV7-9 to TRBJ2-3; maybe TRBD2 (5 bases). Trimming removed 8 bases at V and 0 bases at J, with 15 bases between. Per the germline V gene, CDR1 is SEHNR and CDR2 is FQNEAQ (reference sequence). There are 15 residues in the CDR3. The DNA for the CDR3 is TGTGCCAGCCCCGAGGGCCCCGCCAGCACAGATACGCAGTATTTT. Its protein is CASPEGPASTDTQYF.

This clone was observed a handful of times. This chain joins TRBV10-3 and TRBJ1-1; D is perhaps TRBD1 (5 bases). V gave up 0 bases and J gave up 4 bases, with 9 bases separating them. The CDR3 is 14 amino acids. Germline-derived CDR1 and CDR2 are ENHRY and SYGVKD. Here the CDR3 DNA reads TGTGCCATCAGTGAGTCGGGGGGTAGCACTGAAGCTTTCTTT. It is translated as CAISESGGSTEAFF.

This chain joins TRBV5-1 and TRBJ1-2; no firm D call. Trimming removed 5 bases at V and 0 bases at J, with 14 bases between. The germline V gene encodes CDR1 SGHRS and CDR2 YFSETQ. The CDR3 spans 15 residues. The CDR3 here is CASRTLENSNYGYTF. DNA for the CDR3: TGCGCCAGCAGAACTCTCGAGAATTCTAACTATGGCTACACCTTC.

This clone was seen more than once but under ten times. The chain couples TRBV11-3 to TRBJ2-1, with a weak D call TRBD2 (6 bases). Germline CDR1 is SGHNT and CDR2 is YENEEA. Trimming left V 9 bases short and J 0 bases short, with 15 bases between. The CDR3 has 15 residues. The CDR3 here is CASNSGVGSYNEQFF. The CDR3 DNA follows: TGTGCCAGTAACTCGGGGGTGGGCTCCTACAATGAGCAGTTCTTC. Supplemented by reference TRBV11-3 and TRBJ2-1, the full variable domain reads EAGVVQSPRYKIIEKKQPVAFWCNPISGHNTLYWYLQNLGQGPELLIRYENEEAVDDSQLPKDRFSAERLKGVDSTLKIQPAELGDSAVYLCASNSGVGSYNEQFFGPGTRLTVL.